The rows below give T cell receptor beta chains drawn from one sample of a study of blood T cell repertoires in COVID-19. Method: immunoSEQ multiplex PCR; TCRdb's copy keeps in-frame clones and lacks some. The table includes approximately 250,000 clones, approximately 80% detected once. Sequenced input: peripheral blood. The receptors here all came from a human donor in a cohort sampled during active COVID-19. Each CDR3 is given without its conserved first and last residue. The order of the fields is V gene, clone size, J gene, D gene, CDR3 protein. A D gene is named only where the DNA matches it firmly. Size tells how often a clone was seen (once, few, many) or the class of an expanded clone, and some rows leave it out.

>TRBV18|NA|TRBJ2-3|NA
ASSPRPRVAGTDTQY
>TRBV18|NA|TRBJ2-7|TRBD1
ASSPPGTGPPYYEQY
>TRBV28|NA|TRBJ1-5|NA
ASTNSGAAGNQPQH
>TRBV7-8|NA|TRBJ1-5|NA
ASSVIVDQPQH
>TRBV5-1|NA|TRBJ1-1|NA
ASSLRGRGDTEAF
>TRBV6-6|NA|TRBJ1-5|NA
ASTPAGGAGNQPQH
>TRBV7-8|NA|TRBJ2-7|TRBD2
ASSFGLAGGSSYEQY
>TRBV7-2|NA|TRBJ2-7|NA
ASSLDNRDTLEQY
>TRBV7-2|NA|TRBJ2-3|TRBD2
ASSWTSSGDTQY
>TRBV10-3|NA|TRBJ1-1|TRBD1
AISRQGIEAF
>TRBV18|NA|TRBJ2-3|NA
ASSPLGGNTDTQY
>TRBV7-8|NA|TRBJ2-7|NA
ASSRTSLAYEQY
>TRBV28|NA|TRBJ2-5|NA
ASGSPQGEQETQY
>TRBV6-5|NA|TRBJ2-4|NA
ASRRGGAKNIQY
>TRBV28|once|TRBJ2-2|TRBD2
ASRGRGLAGGHANTGELF
>TRBV18|NA|TRBJ1-2|TRBD1
ASSHKTGDGYT
>TRBV10-2|NA|TRBJ2-2|TRBD2
ASSEWASGSGTGELF
>TRBV9|NA|TRBJ2-6|NA
ASSYSTGSSGANVLT
>TRBV2|once|TRBJ2-3|TRBD2
ASSDRLADYTDTQY
>TRBV4-1|NA|TRBJ2-1|TRBD2
ASSQDPSGRGTYNEQF
>TRBV19|NA|TRBJ2-3|NA
ASSEWGGGTDTQY
>TRBV5-4|few|TRBJ1-2|NA
ASSSTGSYGYT